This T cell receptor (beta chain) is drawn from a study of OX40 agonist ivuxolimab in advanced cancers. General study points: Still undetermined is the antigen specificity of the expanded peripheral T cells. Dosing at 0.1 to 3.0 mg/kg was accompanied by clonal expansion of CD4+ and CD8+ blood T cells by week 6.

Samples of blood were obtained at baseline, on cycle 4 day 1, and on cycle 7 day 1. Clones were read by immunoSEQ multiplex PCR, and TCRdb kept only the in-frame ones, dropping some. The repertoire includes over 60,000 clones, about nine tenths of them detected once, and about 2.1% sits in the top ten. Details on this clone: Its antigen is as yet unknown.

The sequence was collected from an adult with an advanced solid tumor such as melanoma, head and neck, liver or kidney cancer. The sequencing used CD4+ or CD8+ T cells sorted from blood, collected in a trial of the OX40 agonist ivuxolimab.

CDR3 in amino acids: CASSWDLTAGDGYTF. The DNA of the CDR3 is TGTGCCAGCAGTTGGGACCTAACGGCAGGAGATGGCTACACCTTC. The chain uses TRBV6-6 and TRBJ1-2; possible D gene TRBD1, 5 bases. In germline, CDR1 is MNHNY, CDR2 SVGAGI (reference sequence). The CDR3 spans 15 residues. V shed 4 bases and J shed 6 bases, with 18 bases lying between them.